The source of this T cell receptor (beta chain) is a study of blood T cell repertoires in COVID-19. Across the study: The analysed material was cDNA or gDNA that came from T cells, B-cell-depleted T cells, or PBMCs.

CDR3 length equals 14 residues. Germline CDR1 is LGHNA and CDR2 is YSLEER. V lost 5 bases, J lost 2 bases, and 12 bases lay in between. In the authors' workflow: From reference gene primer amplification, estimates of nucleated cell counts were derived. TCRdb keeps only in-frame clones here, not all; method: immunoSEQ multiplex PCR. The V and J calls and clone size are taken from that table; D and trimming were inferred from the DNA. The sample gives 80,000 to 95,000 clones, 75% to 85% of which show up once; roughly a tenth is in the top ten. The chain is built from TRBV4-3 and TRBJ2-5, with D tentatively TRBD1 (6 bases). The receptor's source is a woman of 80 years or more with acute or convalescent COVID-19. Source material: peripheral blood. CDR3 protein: CASSFRDKQETQYF. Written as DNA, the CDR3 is TGCGCCAGCAGCTTCCGGGACAAACAAGAGACCCAGTACTTC.